This TCR beta chain comes out of a study of blood T cells in healthy people across ages. Germline V gene data show CDR1 as LGHNA and CDR2 as YNFKEQ. There are 17 residues in the CDR3. The V and J ends lost 0 bases and 6 bases respectively, with 19 bases between them. Next came a second PCR, run for about 7 to 12 cycles, which used a sample-barcoded 5' primer along with a J-beta primer mix. Carrying 12 random nucleotides, a template-switch adaptor labeled each individual cDNA molecule. TCRdb reprocessed the 5' RACE reads via MiXCR and lists one record per CDR3 protein. The table includes approximately 730,000 distinct CDR3 sequences, roughly 41% detected once.

The sequence was obtained from a woman in her fifties or sixties in good health. The V call is TRBV4-2, the J call TRBJ2-3; possible D gene TRBD2, 6 bases. Material for sequencing was blood. CDR3 protein: CASSQDLSPLARDTQYF. The CDR3 nucleotides are TGTGCCAGCAGCCAAGATTTGTCCCCTCTAGCGCGGGATACGCAGTATTTT.